The clone carrying this T cell receptor (beta chain) was seen once. This sample is drawn from a study of control samples from healthy donors and cancer patients. This CDR3 comprises 16 residues. The germline CDR1 and CDR2 sequences are SGHRS and YFSETQ. J lost 5 bases, V lost 2 bases, and 9 bases had no gene match. The protocol was immunoSEQ multiplex PCR, while the TCRdb copy is restricted to in-frame clones and leaves out a portion. The sample holds about 85,000 clones; around nine tenths are singletons and the top ten take about 4%. Sequenced: blood. The sequence was collected from a woman in her late teens or twenties in good health. The rearrangement links TRBV5-1 to TRBJ2-1, with 8 bases aligning to TRBD1. Here the CDR3 DNA reads TGCGCCAGCAGCTTATCCAGGACAGGGCCTAACAATGAGCAGTTCTTC. Its protein product is CASSLSRTGPNNEQFF.